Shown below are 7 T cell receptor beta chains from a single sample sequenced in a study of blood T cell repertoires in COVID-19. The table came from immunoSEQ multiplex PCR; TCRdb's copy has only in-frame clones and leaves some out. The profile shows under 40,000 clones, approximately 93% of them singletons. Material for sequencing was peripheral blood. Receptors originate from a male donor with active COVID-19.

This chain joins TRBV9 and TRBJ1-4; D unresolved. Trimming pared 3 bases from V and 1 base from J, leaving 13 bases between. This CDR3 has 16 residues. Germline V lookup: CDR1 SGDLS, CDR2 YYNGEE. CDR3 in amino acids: CASSGGGSLTNEKLFF. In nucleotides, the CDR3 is TGTGCCAGCAGCGGCGGCGGCTCCCTAACTAATGAAAAACTGTTTTTT.

The CDR3 region is CTSSQDPEGHTEAFF. The CDR3 DNA follows: TGCACCAGCAGCCAAGATCCGGAGGGACACACTGAAGCTTTCTTT. The chain links TRBV1 to TRBJ1-1. TRBV1 has pseudogene status. The CDR3 sequence is 15 residues long.

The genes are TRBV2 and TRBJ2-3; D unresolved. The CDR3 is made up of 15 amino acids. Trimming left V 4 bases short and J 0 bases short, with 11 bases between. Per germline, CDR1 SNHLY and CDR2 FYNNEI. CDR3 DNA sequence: TGTGCCAGCAGTGTATGGCTTTCTAGCACAGATACGCAGTATTTT. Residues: CASSVWLSSTDTQYF. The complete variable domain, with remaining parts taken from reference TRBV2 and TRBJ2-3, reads EPEVTQTPSHQVTQMGQEVILRCVPISNHLYFYWYRQILGQKVEFLVSFYNNEISEKSEIFDDQFSVERPDGSNFTLKIRSTKLEDSAMYFCASSVWLSSTDTQYFGPGTRLTVL.

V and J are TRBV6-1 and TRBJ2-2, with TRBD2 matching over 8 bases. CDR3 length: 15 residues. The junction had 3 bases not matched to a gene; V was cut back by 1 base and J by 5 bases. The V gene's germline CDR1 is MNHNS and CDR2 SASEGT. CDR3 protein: CASSEGPGGTGELFF. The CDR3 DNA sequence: TGTGCCAGCAGTGAAGGTCCGGGGGGGACCGGGGAGCTGTTTTTT.

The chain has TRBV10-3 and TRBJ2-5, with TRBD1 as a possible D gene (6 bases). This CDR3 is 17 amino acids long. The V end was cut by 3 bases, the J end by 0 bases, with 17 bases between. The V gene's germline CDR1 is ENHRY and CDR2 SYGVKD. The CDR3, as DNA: TGTGCCATCAGTGATGGCAAACAGGGAATGTACCAAGAGACCCAGTACTTC. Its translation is CAISDGKQGMYQETQYF.

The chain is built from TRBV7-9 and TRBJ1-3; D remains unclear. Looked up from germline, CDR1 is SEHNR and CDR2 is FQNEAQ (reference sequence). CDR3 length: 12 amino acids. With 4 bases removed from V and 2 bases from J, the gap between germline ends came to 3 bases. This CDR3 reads CASSSAGNTIYF. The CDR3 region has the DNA TGTGCCAGCAGCTCGGCTGGAAACACCATATATTTT.

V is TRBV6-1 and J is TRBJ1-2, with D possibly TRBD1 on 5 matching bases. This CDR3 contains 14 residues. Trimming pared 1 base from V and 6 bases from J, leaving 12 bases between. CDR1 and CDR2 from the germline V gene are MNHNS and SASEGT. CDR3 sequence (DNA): TGTGCCAGCAGTGAAGGTTTTGGAGGGGATGGCTACACCTTC. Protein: CASSEGFGGDGYTF.